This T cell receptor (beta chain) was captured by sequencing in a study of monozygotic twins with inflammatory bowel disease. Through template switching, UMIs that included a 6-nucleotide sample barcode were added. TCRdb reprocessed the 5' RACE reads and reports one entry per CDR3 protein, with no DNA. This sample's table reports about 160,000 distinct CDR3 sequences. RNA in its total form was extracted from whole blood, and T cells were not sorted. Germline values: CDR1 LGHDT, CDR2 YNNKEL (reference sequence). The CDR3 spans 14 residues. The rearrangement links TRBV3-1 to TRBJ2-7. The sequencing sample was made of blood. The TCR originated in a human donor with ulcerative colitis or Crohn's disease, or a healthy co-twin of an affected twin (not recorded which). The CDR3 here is CASSQGLRTYEQYF.